This is a list of T cell receptor beta chains from one sample in a study of molecular identifiers for immune sequencing clone quantification. TCRdb recomputed calls from the PCR reads with MiXCR, one row per CDR3 protein. The data contain more than 450,000 distinct CDR3 sequences, about 20% of them singletons. The sequenced material came from naive CD8+ T cells from blood, with Jurkat cell RNA spiked in. The receptors originated from a human donor in good health. Some libraries in this study had Jurkat cell RNA spiked in. CDR3s include the opening cysteine and the closing phenylalanine or tryptophan. The D gene is left open where the match is weak. Where a row states a size, it is once, few, many or the class of an expanded clone; other rows omit it.

v_call	clone_size	d_call	j_call	cdr3_nt	cdr3_aa
TRBV4-3	-	-	TRBJ1-2	TGCGCCAGCAGCCACGAGACAGTAGATATCTATGGCTACACCTTC	CASSHETVDIYGYTF
TRBV27	few	-	TRBJ1-1	TGTGCCAGCAGTTCGAACAGACAGGCGGGGACTGAAGCTTTCTTT	CASSSNRQAGTEAFF
TRBV4-1	-	TRBD2	TRBJ2-5	TGCGCCAGCAGCTACGGACTAGCGGGTAACACACAAGAGGCCCAGTACTTC	CASSYGLAGNTQEAQYF
TRBV19	-	TRBD1	TRBJ2-3	TGTGCCAGTAGTATTGAGACAGGGGGAATTAGCACAGATACGCAGTATTTT	CASSIETGGISTDTQYF
TRBV19	-	-	TRBJ2-5	TGTGCCAGTAGTATGGGGGGAGAGACCCAGTACTTC	CASSMGGETQYF
TRBV23-1	-	-	TRBJ1-2	TGCGCCAGCAGAATCGGGCCTAGCGGCTACACCTTC	CASRIGPSGYTF
TRBV21-1	many	-	TRBJ2-6	-	CASSNQGGWASGANVLTF
TRBV28	few	-	TRBJ2-7	TGTGCCAGCAGTTTAGGACCGAGTTTCTACGAGCAGTACTTC	CASSLGPSFYEQYF
TRBV7-6	-	-	TRBJ2-7	TGTGCCAGCAGCTTATATCGGGAAAGCTCCTACGAGCAGTACTTC	CASSLYRESSYEQYF
TRBV6-6	few	TRBD1	TRBJ2-1	TGTGCCAGCAGTTCCGACAGGGGCGGAGGCGAGCAGTTCTTC	CASSSDRGGGEQFF
TRBV11-2	many	-	TRBJ2-5	TGTGCCAGCAGCTCCGCTCAAGAGACCCAGTACTTC	CASSSAQETQYF
TRBV20-1	many	-	TRBJ1-1	TGCAGTGCTAGAGATTGGGCAGCTAAAGCTTTCTTT	CSARDWAAKAFF
TRBV9	-	-	TRBJ1-1	TGTGCCAGCGGGGGCTCCGGGGACACTGAAGCTTTCTTT	CASGGSGDTEAFF
TRBV13	few	TRBD1	TRBJ1-1	TGTGCCAGCAGTTTCTACGGACAGGCGCCGAACACTGAAGCTTTCTTT	CASSFYGQAPNTEAFF
TRBV15	few	-	TRBJ1-1	TGTGCCACCACGTTCGGCCCTTCAATGAACACTGAAGCTTTCTTT	CATTFGPSMNTEAFF
TRBV6-2/TRBV6-3	many	-	TRBJ2-7	TGTGCCAGCAGGGACTACGAGCAGTACTTC	CASRDYEQYF